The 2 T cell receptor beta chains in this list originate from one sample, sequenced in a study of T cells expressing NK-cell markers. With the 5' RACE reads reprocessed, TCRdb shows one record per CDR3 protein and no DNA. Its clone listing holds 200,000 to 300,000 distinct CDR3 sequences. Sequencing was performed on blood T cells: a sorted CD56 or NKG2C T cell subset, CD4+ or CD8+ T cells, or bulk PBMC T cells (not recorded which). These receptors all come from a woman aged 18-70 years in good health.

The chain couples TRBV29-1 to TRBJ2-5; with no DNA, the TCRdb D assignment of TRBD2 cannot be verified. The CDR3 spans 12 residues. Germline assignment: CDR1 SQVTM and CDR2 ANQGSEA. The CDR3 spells CSAREAAETQYF.

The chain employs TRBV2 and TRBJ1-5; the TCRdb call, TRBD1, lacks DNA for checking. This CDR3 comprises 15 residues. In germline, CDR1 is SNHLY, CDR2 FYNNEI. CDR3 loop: CASRGGQPSNQPQHF.